These 21 T cell receptor beta chains originate from one sample sequenced in a study of T cell responses to AZD1222 COVID-19 vaccine. The method was immunoSEQ multiplex PCR; TCRdb's version includes in-frame clones alone and lacks a portion of them. The sample lists about 130,000 clones; around 90% were seen once. The material was peripheral blood, obtained on day 0 of MenACWY control vaccination. Receptors were obtained from an adult in good health.

The J gene is TRBJ2-1, the V gene TRBV3-1 (or the pseudogene TRBV3-2); 7 bases are a match to TRBD2. CDR3 length: 15 amino acids. CDR1 and CDR2 (germline): LGHDT, YNNKEL (reference sequence). J lost 4 bases, V lost 1 base, and 4 bases had no gene match. The CDR3 protein is CASSQGWTSYNEQFF. DNA of the CDR3: TGTGCCAGCAGCCAAGGTTGGACTAGTTACAATGAGCAGTTCTTC.

The chain recombines TRBV5-1 with TRBJ1-2, with 7 bases lining up with TRBD1. The CDR3 runs 14 residues. Germline V gives CDR1 SGHRS, CDR2 YFSETQ. Trimming took 4 bases from V and 2 from J; bases not matched to a gene: 5. CDR3 protein: CASSHGTANYGYTF. In nucleotides, the CDR3 is TGCGCCAGCAGCCATGGGACAGCCAACTATGGCTACACCTTC.

The CDR3 protein is CASSLDGQGGEAFF. The CDR3 bases are TGTGCCAGCAGCTTAGACGGACAGGGAGGGGAAGCTTTCTTT. The chain has TRBV11-3 and TRBJ1-1; TRBD1 agrees at 8 bases. This CDR3 comprises 14 residues. Germline-derived CDR1 and CDR2 are SGHNT and YENEEA. V lost 0 bases, J lost 8 bases, and 5 bases stayed unmatched.

The gene calls are TRBV11-2 and TRBJ2-7; possible D gene TRBD1, 7 bases. This CDR3 contains 16 residues. The germline V gene has CDR1 SGHAT and CDR2 FQNNGV. V was pared by 1 base and J by 6 bases, with 19 bases between. The CDR3 loop is CASSLVGGGGRLEQYF. The CDR3 nucleotides read TGTGCCAGCAGCTTAGTCGGTGGAGGGGGCCGGCTCGAGCAGTACTTC.

The chain carries TRBV18 and TRBJ2-5, with D maybe TRBD1 (5 bases). Trimming removed 3 bases from V and 5 bases from J, with 10 bases in between. This CDR3 is built from 13 residues. CDR1 and CDR2 from the germline V gene are KGHSH and LQKENI. CDR3 protein: CASSPERQETQYF. In DNA form, the CDR3 reads TGTGCCAGCTCACCGGAGAGACAGGAGACCCAGTACTTC.

This clone has only a few counts. The rearrangement uses TRBV10-3 and TRBJ1-2; 7 bases line up with TRBD1. This CDR3 is built from 16 residues. V shed 3 bases and J 5 bases; nucleotides not matched to a gene: 12. Germline V lookup: CDR1 ENHRY, CDR2 SYGVKD. The DNA of the CDR3 is TGTGCCATCAGTGATCCAGGGCAGGGGGACCTTTATGGCTACACCTTC. Translated: CAISDPGQGDLYGYTF.

The chain has TRBV18 and TRBJ2-3, with D perhaps matching TRBD1 or TRBD2 (5 bases each). The V gene lost 3 bases and the J gene lost 4 bases, with 5 bases spanning the gap. This CDR3 has 12 amino acids. Germline-derived CDR1 and CDR2 are KGHSH and LQKENI. CDR3 sequence reads: CASSPGADTQYF. The CDR3 DNA follows: TGTGCCAGCTCACCGGGGGCAGATACGCAGTATTTT.

The rearrangement joins TRBV7-9 to TRBJ2-7; 9 bases align to TRBD2. The germline V gene encodes CDR1 SEHNR and CDR2 FQNEAQ (reference sequence). J was trimmed by 5 bases and V by 1 base; bases with no gene match: 9. The CDR3 covers 16 residues. This CDR3 reads CASSLDRGGRANEQYF. CDR3 nucleotides: TGTGCCAGCAGCTTAGACCGAGGCGGGAGGGCCAACGAGCAGTACTTC. The variable domain in full, completed from reference TRBV7-9 and TRBJ2-7, reads DTGVSQNPRHKITKRGQNVTFRCDPISEHNRLYWYRQTLGQGPEFLTYFQNEAQLEKSRLLSDRFSAERPKGSFSTLEIQRTEQGDSAMYLCASSLDRGGRANEQYFGPGTRLTVT.

The chain is built from TRBV27 and TRBJ2-7, with a possible D match to TRBD1 (6 bases). CDR3 length: 14 amino acids. Germline CDR1 is MNHEY and CDR2 is SMNVEV (reference sequence). Trimming removed 5 bases at V and 5 bases at J, with 16 bases between. The CDR3 loop is CASSRQGNSHEQYF. The CDR3, as DNA: TGTGCCAGCAGTCGGCAGGGGAATTCCCACGAGCAGTACTTC.

The chain uses TRBV10-3 and TRBJ2-3, with 7 bases aligning to TRBD2. After removal of 6 bases from V and 4 bases from J, the junction contained 7 bases not matched to a gene. The germline CDR1 and CDR2 sequences are ENHRY and SYGVKD. The CDR3 covers 14 residues. The CDR3 sequence is CAIREQRESDTQYF. Written as DNA, the CDR3 is TGTGCCATCAGGGAGCAGCGGGAATCAGATACGCAGTATTTT.

The V call is TRBV10-2, the J call TRBJ1-4; tentatively, D is TRBD1 (5 bases). The CDR3 has 14 amino acids. V was clipped by 4 bases and J by 3 bases, with 9 bases between them. Germline CDR1 and CDR2: WSHSY and SAAADI. CDR3 nucleotide sequence: TGCGCCAGCAGTGCGGGGGGTTCTAATGAAAAACTGTTTTTT. It codes for CASSAGGSNEKLFF.

The sample holds one count of this clone. The chain carries TRBV5-1 and TRBJ2-6, with a possible D match to TRBD1 (6 bases). From germline, CDR1 is SGHRS and CDR2 YFSETQ. The CDR3 totals 16 residues. The V end was cut by 6 bases, the J end by 0 bases, with 13 bases between. The CDR3 region has the DNA TGCGCCAGCAACCGAGCAGGGGTCTCTGGGGCCAACGTCCTGACTTTC. Protein product: CASNRAGVSGANVLTF.

This clone showed up just a few times. This chain links TRBV28 with TRBJ2-4; D is unresolved. Trimming removed 6 bases at V and 16 bases at J, with 16 bases between. This CDR3 has 11 residues. The germline gives CDR1 MDHEN, CDR2 SYDVKM. The CDR3 DNA sequence: TGTGCCAGCAGATTGACTGGGCAAAGTTACTTC. Translating gives CASRLTGQSYF.

This chain uses TRBV28 with TRBJ1-1; TRBD1 is a possible D gene (6 bases). Germline V gene data show CDR1 as MDHEN and CDR2 as SYDVKM. The V end was cut by 7 bases, the J end by 1 base, with 13 bases between. The length of the CDR3 is 14 residues. CDR3 loop: CASTKGGRNTEAFF. CDR3 coding DNA: TGTGCCAGCACCAAAGGGGGGCGGAACACTGAAGCTTTCTTT.

The chain employs TRBV5-6 and TRBJ1-6; D is uncertain. This CDR3 spans 12 amino acids. Trimming removed 4 bases at V and 2 bases at J, with 1 base between. Germline CDR1 and CDR2: SGHDT and YYEEEE. CDR3 DNA sequence: TGTGCCAGCAGCGCCTATAATTCACCCCTCCACTTT. The encoded protein is CASSAYNSPLHF.

The rearrangement links TRBV20-1 to TRBJ2-3; D perhaps matches TRBD2 (6 bases). In germline, CDR1 is DFQATT, CDR2 SNEGSKA (reference sequence). Trimming shortened V by 6 bases and J by 6 bases, and 10 bases separated the two germline ends. The CDR3 loop spans 11 amino acids. The CDR3 reads CSAKGLDTQYF. CDR3 nucleotide sequence: TGCAGTGCCAAGGGACTGGATACGCAGTATTTT.

In its sample, this clone was seen once. The rearrangement links TRBV2 to TRBJ2-7, with 9 nucleotides matching TRBD1. Germline V gene data show CDR1 as SNHLY and CDR2 as FYNNEI. Trimming at V came to 6 bases and at J to 2 bases, leaving 8 bases not matched to a gene. This CDR3 is built from 15 residues. In nucleotides, the CDR3 is TGTGCCAGCAGCCTAGGACAGGGGTCCCCCTACGAGCAGTACTTC. The encoded protein is CASSLGQGSPYEQYF.

CDR3 residues: CASKIDRGGEQFF. CDR3 bases: TGTGCCAGCAAGATCGACAGGGGAGGTGAGCAGTTCTTC. The rearrangement joins TRBV6-5 to TRBJ2-1, with 8 bases fitting TRBD1. CDR3 length equals 13 residues. Trimming removed 7 bases from V and 9 bases from J; junction bases left unmatched: 8. Germline CDR1 is MNHEY and CDR2 is SVGAGI.

This chain connects TRBV5-4 to TRBJ2-2; no definite D call. V lost 3 bases and J lost 3, with 12 bases in between. The CDR3 length is 15 residues. CDR1 and CDR2 (germline): SGHNT, YYREEE (reference sequence). CDR3 amino acids: CASSSRYRDTGELFF. CDR3 sequence (DNA): TGTGCCAGCAGCTCCAGATACCGCGACACCGGGGAGCTGTTTTTT. The full variable domain, in which reference TRBV5-4 and TRBJ2-2 provide the parts outside the CDR3, is ETGVTQSPTHLIKTRGQQVTLRCSSQSGHNTVSWYQQALGQGPQFIFQYYREEENGRGNFPPRFSGLQFPNYSSELNVNALELDDSALYLCASSSRYRDTGELFFGEGSRLTVL.

V and J are TRBV5-1 and TRBJ2-1; a possible D gene is TRBD2 (6 bases). V gave up 7 bases and J gave up 7 bases, with 15 bases separating them. The length of the CDR3 is 13 residues. The germline CDR1 and CDR2 sequences are SGHRS and YFSETQ. The CDR3 nucleotides read TGCGCCAGCCACGGGACTCTCAAGAATGAGCAGTTCTTC. This codes for CASHGTLKNEQFF.

This clone was seen a single time. The rearrangement uses TRBV6-5 and TRBJ2-7; D gene ambiguous. The CDR3 loop spans 11 amino acids. CDR1 MNHEY and CDR2 SVGAGI come from the germline V gene. V shed 6 bases and J shed 0 bases, with 3 bases lying between them. In DNA, the CDR3 is TGTGCCAGCAGGGACTCCTACGAGCAGTACTTC. Its protein is CASRDSYEQYF.